These 10 T cell receptor beta chains originate from one sample sequenced in a study of type 1 and type 2 diabetes patients. Genomic DNA was the PCR template. The TCR beta CDR3 region was amplified using 30 forward and 13 reverse primers. TCRdb reprocessed the multiplex PCR reads with MiXCR, giving one entry per CDR3 protein. The data show about 270,000 distinct CDR3 sequences, around 50% seen once. Sequenced input: peripheral blood mononuclear cells (PBMCs). These receptors originate from a man aged 18-30 years with type 2 diabetes.

V usage is TRBV19 and J usage is TRBJ1-2, with D possibly matching TRBD1 (6 bases). This CDR3 has 15 residues. Germline CDR1 LNHDA, CDR2 SQIVND (reference sequence). Trimming left V 11 bases short and J 5 bases short, with 24 bases between. The CDR3 region has the DNA TGTGCCTGGAGTGTACTACAGGGCGGTAGGTATGGCTACACCTTC. Its protein is CAWSVLQGGRYGYTF.

A word on this clonotype: The junction and the germline gene differ at one end; a read error may be behind it. The J gene is TRBJ2-7, the V gene TRBV11-2, with TRBD2 as a possible D gene (5 bases). The V gene's germline CDR1 is SGHAT and CDR2 FQNNGV. This CDR3 has 13 amino acids. The CDR3 reads CASSLALAYGQYF. CDR3 sequence (DNA): TGTGCCAGCAGCTTAGCTCTAGCCTACGGGCAGTACTTC.

The chain links TRBV10-2 to TRBJ1-2; no clear D gene. Germline lookup yields CDR1 WSHSY and CDR2 SAAADI. The CDR3 contains 13 residues. The V end lost 3 bases, the J end lost 4 bases, and 9 bases lay between the germline ends. This chain's CDR3 is CASSERTPYGYTF. CDR3 DNA sequence: TGCGCCAGCAGTGAACGGACCCCCTATGGCTACACCTTC.

J is TRBJ1-1 and V is TRBV19; perhaps TRBD1 as D (6 bases). Germline CDR1 is LNHDA and CDR2 is SQIVND (reference sequence). V shed 1 base and J shed 3 bases, with 12 bases lying between them. The CDR3 sequence is 15 residues long. CDR3: CASSIGRQVDTEAFF. The DNA for the CDR3 is TGTGCCAGTAGTATAGGACGACAGGTCGACACTGAAGCTTTCTTT.

This clonotype was observed at least ten times. This chain connects TRBV10-3 to TRBJ1-5; D call uncertain. This CDR3 contains 13 residues. V was clipped by 4 bases and J by 0 bases, with 4 bases between them. Germline CDR1 and CDR2: ENHRY and SYGVKD. CDR3 DNA sequence: TGTGCCATCAGTGGGGGTAGCAATCAGCCCCAGCATTTT. It is translated as CAISGGSNQPQHF.

The chain employs TRBV6-6 and TRBJ2-5, with 7 bases lining up with TRBD2. The DNA end is a closer match to TRBJ2-1, so the J assignment may be wrong. The CDR3 has 14 residues. Germline CDR1 reads MNHNY; CDR2 reads SVGAGI (reference sequence). The CDR3 DNA reads TGTGCCACCTCGCCGGGACCGGGGGGCAATGAGCAGTTCTTC. Residues: CATSPGPGGNEQFF.

The gene calls are TRBV7-3 and TRBJ2-1; 12 nucleotides align to TRBD2. V lost 4 bases to trimming and J lost 7 bases; unmatched junction nucleotides: 5. The length of the CDR3 is 15 residues. The germline V gene has CDR1 SGHTA and CDR2 FQGTGA. CDR3 bases: TGTGCCAGCAGCTCCCTGGGACTAGCGGGTAATGAGCAGTTCTTC. Translating it yields CASSSLGLAGNEQFF.

The V and J genes are TRBV7-3 and TRBJ2-7; possibly TRBD1 or TRBD2 for D (5 bases each). CDR3 size: 12 residues. From germline, CDR1 is SGHTA and CDR2 FQGTGA. The ends were cut back, 5 bases at V and 6 bases at J, with 11 bases in the middle. CDR3 residues: CASSVGGSEQYF. Written as DNA, the CDR3 is TGTGCCAGCAGCGTTGGGGGTAGCGAGCAGTACTTC.

As regards this clonotype: This may arise from a read error, as a much more abundant clone is one base away. The V call is TRBV19, the J call TRBJ2-5; weak D call: TRBD1 (6 bases). The J call may be incorrect, as the DNA end agrees better with TRBJ2-1. The CDR3 covers 15 residues. The germline gives CDR1 LNHDA, CDR2 SQIVND (reference sequence). In DNA form, the CDR3 reads TGTGCCAGTAGTATAGTCCTAGGACAGCGCGACGAGCAGTTCTTC. Translation gives CASSIVLGQRDEQFF.

This clonotype was recorded a few times. The CDR3 DNA reads TGTGCCAGCAGCTTATCCTCCTCCCGGACAGGCCAAAATCAGCCCCAGCATTTT. It encodes CASSLSSSRTGQNQPQHF. V and J are TRBV7-3 and TRBJ1-5; 7 bases map to TRBD1. The germline gives CDR1 SGHTA, CDR2 FQGTGA. This CDR3 spans 18 amino acids. The trim removed 2 bases at V and 4 bases at J, leaving 14 bases unmatched.